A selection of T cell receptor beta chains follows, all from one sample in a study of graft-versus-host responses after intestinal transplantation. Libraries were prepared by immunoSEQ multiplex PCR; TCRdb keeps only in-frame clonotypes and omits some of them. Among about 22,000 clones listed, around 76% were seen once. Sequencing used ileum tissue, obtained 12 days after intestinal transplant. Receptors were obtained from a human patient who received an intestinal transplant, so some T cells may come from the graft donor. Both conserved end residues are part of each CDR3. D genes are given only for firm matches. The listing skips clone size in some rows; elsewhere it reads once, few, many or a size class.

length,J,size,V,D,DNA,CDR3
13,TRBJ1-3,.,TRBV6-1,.,TGTGCCAGCAGGGACAGTCCTGGAAACACCATATATTTT,CASRDSPGNTIYF
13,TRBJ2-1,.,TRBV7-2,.,TGTGCCAGCAGAATCGGTGGCGGTTATGAGCAGTTCTTC,CASRIGGGYEQFF
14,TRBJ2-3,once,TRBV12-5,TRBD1,TGTGCTAGTGGTTTGACAGGGGGCGCAGATACGCAGTATTTT,CASGLTGGADTQYF
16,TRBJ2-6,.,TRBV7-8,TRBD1,TGTGCCAGCCCCCGGGACAGGGACCCTGGGGCCAACGTCCTGACTTTC,CASPRDRDPGANVLTF
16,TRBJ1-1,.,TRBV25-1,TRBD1,TGTGCCAGCAGTGAGGAGGGGGCGTCTATGAACACTGAAGCTTTCTTT,CASSEEGASMNTEAFF
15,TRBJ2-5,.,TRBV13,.,TGTGCCAGCAGCAGTCAGGGGTCCCGCAAAGAGACCCAGTACTTC,CASSSQGSRKETQYF
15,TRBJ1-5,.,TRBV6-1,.,TGTGCCAGCAGCCCCTGGGCGAGTGGCAATCAGCCCCAGCATTTT,CASSPWASGNQPQHF
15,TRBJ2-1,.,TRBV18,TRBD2,TGTGCCAGCTCCCCTCGGACTAGCGGGAAAAATGAGCAGTTCTTC,CASSPRTSGKNEQFF
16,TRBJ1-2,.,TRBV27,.,TGTGCCAGCAGTTTCGGCAGGGGATACCTTAACTATGGCTACACCTTC,CASSFGRGYLNYGYTF
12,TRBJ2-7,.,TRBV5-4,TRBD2,TGTGCCAGCAGCCGGGAGGCCCACGAGCAGTACTTC,CASSREAHEQYF
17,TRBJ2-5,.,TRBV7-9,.,TGTGCCAGCACCCTTGGGGGGGGCCTTGACCGAAGAGAGACCCAGTACTTC,CASTLGGGLDRRETQYF
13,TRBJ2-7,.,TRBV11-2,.,TGTGCCAGCAGCTTCCACTCTTCTTACGAGCAGTACTTC,CASSFHSSYEQYF
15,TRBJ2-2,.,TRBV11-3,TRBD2,TGTGCCAGTTCCAAACCGGGACTAGGATCCGGGGAGCTGTTTTTT,CASSKPGLGSGELFF
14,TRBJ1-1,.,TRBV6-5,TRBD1,TGTGCCAGCAGAATAGGGGGCTTGGGGACTGAAGCTTTCTTT,CASRIGGLGTEAFF
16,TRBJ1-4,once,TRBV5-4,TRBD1,TGTGCCAGCAGCAATTGGGCCAGGGGGGAGGTAGGAAAACTGTTTTTT,CASSNWARGEVGKLFF
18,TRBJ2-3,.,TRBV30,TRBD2,TGTGCCTGGAGTGTCCCAGCGGGGGTGAGCCCATACACAGATACGCAGTATTTT,CAWSVPAGVSPYTDTQYF
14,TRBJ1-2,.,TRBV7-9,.,TGTGCCAGCAGCTTAGGGGCGCTGGGCTATGGCTACACCTTC,CASSLGALGYGYTF
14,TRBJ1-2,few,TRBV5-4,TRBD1,TGTGCCAGCAGCCAAGACAGGGCCTACTATGGCTACACCTTC,CASSQDRAYYGYTF
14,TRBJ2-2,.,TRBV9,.,TGTGCCAGCAGCGCCGAGGGGGTCTCCGGGGAGCTGTTTTTT,CASSAEGVSGELFF
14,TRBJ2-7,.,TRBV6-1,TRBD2,TGTGCCAGCACCCCGGGGGGGTGGTCTTGGGAGCAGTACTTC,CASTPGGWSWEQYF
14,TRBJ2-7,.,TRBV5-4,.,TGTGCCAGCAGCTTGGGACAAACACCCTACGAGCAGTACTTC,CASSLGQTPYEQYF
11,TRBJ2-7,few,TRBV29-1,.,TGCAGCGTTCCTGGGGGAGGCGAGCAGTACTTC,CSVPGGGEQYF
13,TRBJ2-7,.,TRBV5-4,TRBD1,TGTGCCAGCAGCTTGGGGGGGACAGGCGAGCAGTACTTC,CASSLGGTGEQYF
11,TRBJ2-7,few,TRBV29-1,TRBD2,TGCAGCGTTGAGACAGCGGGGGAGCAGTACTTC,CSVETAGEQYF
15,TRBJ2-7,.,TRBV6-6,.,TGTGCCAGCAGTTACTGGGGCCGACCCTACTACGAGCAGTACTTC,CASSYWGRPYYEQYF
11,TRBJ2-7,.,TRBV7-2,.,TGTGCCAGCAGCTTTTCGAGCGAGCAGTACTTC,CASSFSSEQYF
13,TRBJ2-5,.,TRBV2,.,TGTGCCAGCAGTGATTTGAGCCAAGAGACCCAGTACTTC,CASSDLSQETQYF
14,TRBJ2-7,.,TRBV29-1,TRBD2,TGCAGCGCGGGGGCTAGCGGGGTAGCCCACGAGCAGTACTTC,CSAGASGVAHEQYF
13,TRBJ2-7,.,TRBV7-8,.,TGTGCCAGCAGCTCGGGACTCCCCTACGGACAGTACTTC,CASSSGLPYGQYF
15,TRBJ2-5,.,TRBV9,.,TGTGCCAGCAGCGTAGGTTCCCTCCCCGAAGAGACCCAGTACTTC,CASSVGSLPEETQYF
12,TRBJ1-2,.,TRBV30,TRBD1,TGTGCCTGGGAATCATCAGGGGGTGGCTACACCTTC,CAWESSGGGYTF
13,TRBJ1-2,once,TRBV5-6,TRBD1,TGTGCCAGCAGCTTGGGGACAGGGTATGGCTACACCTTC,CASSLGTGYGYTF
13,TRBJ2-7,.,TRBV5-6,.,TGTGCCAGCAGCTTTGGCAGGTCCTACGAGCAGTACTTC,CASSFGRSYEQYF
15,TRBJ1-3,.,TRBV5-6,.,TGTGCCAGCAGCTTCGGACTACTCCCTGGAAACACCATATATTTT,CASSFGLLPGNTIYF
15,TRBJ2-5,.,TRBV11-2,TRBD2,TGTGCCAGCAGCTTAGTGGCGGGAGGGGGAAGGTCCCAGTACTTC,CASSLVAGGGRSQYF
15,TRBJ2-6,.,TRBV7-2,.,TGTGCCAGCAGCTTTTGGAGCTCTGGGGCCAACGTCCTGACTTTC,CASSFWSSGANVLTF
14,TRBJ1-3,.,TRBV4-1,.,TGCGCCAGCAGCCGACATAGCTCTGGAAACACCATATATTTT,CASSRHSSGNTIYF
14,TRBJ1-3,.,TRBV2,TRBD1,TGTGCCAGCAGTTACGGACAGGGTGGAAACACCATATATTTT,CASSYGQGGNTIYF
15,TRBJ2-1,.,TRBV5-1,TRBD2,TGCGCCAGCAGCCGGGGGGGCCGGGCCTACAATGAGCAGTTCTTC,CASSRGGRAYNEQFF
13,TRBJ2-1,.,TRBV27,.,TGTGCCAGCAGTTTATTGGCGGGGGCCTTCCTCTTCTTC,CASSLLAGAFLFF
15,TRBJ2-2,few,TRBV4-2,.,TGTGCCAGCAGCCCCCGGCGGGAGAACACCGGGGAGCTGTTTTTT,CASSPRRENTGELFF
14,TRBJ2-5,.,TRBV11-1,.,TGTGCCAGCAGCTTAGGGGGCCTCCACGGGACCCAGTACTTC,CASSLGGLHGTQYF
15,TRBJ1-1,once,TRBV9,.,TGTGCCAGCAGCCCGCAGGGTGTTATCGACACTGAAGCTTTCTTT,CASSPQGVIDTEAFF
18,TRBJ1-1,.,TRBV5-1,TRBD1,TGCGCCAGCAGCCGACCCCCGGGACAGGGGGGCGCGGCCACTGAAGCTTTCTTT,CASSRPPGQGGAATEAFF
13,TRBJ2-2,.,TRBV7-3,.,TGTGCCAGCAGCTCCTCCCCCACCGGGGAGCTGTTTTTT,CASSSSPTGELFF
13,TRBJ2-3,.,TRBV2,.,TGTGCCAGGGACACCCATAGCACAGATACGCAGTATTTT,CARDTHSTDTQYF
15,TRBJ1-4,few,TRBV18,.,TGTGCCAGCTCACCATTACAGGGCGGGAATGAAAAACTGTTTTTT,CASSPLQGGNEKLFF
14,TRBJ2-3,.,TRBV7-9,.,TGTGCCAGCATTCCGTGGAGCCGCACAGATACGCAGTATTTT,CASIPWSRTDTQYF
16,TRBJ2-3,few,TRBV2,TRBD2,TGTGCCAGCAGTTGGAGAGCTAGCGGGGGCCAAGATACGCAGTATTTT,CASSWRASGGQDTQYF
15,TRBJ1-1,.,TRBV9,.,TGTGCCAGCAGCCAGATCCCCGACAGGCGGACTGAAGCTTTCTTT,CASSQIPDRRTEAFF
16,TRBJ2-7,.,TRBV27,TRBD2,TGTGCCAGCAGTCAGACCCTAGCGGGGGGGCTGGGCGAGCAGTACTTC,CASSQTLAGGLGEQYF
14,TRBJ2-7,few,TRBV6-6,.,TGTGCCAGCAGTTACTCAGGGGGAACCTACGAGCAGTACTTC,CASSYSGGTYEQYF
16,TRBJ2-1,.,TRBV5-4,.,TGTGCCAGCAGCTATGGGGTAGGGGGAAGGGACAATGAGCAGTTCTTC,CASSYGVGGRDNEQFF